This record concerns one TCR beta chain sequence. Its antigen is unknown. This specimen belongs to a study of T cell responses to AZD1222 COVID-19 vaccine. Method: immunoSEQ multiplex PCR; TCRdb's copy keeps in-frame clones and lacks some. This sample has over 120,000 clones, with about 82% found just once. Whole-study findings and limits: Two doses of AZD1222 preceded a rise in Spike-specific TCR breadth and depth. Spike was spanned by vaccine-associated CD4 TCRs, with dominance at 160-218 and 743-854.

The sequence was collected from an adult who received the AZD1222 COVID-19 vaccine. The material was peripheral blood, obtained 28 days after the second AZD1222 dose.

This chain's CDR3 is CASSLAGQGRDTEAFF. In nucleotides, the CDR3 is TGTGCCAGCAGCTTGGCGGGACAGGGGAGGGACACTGAAGCTTTCTTT. J is TRBJ1-1 and V is TRBV5-6, with TRBD1 identical over 10 bases. This CDR3 region has 16 residues. After removal of 0 bases from V and 3 bases from J, the junction contained 5 bases not matched to a gene. Germline V gene lookup returns CDR1 SGHDT and CDR2 YYEEEE.